The entry that follows covers one TCR beta chain sequence. Its antigen remains unidentified. This sample is part of a study of cytomegalovirus exposure and HLA in healthy donors. Study results and limitations: Three chains linked to CMV were shown in vitro to be specific for CMV antigens. Indistinguishability led to the exclusion of some V segments, TRBV6-2 and TRBV6-3 included. Trimming of TCR beta V- and J-genes showed a link, identified in a later analysis, to a missense DCLRE1C variant.

Trimming shortened V by 7 bases and J by 4 bases, and 13 bases separated the two germline ends. This CDR3 comprises 13 residues. The germline gives CDR1 LNHDA, CDR2 SQIVND (reference sequence). PCR involved 60 Vbeta and 13 Jbeta primers. Measured with immunoSEQ multiplex PCR; TCRdb has only the in-frame clones, and not every one. The profile shows about 130,000 clones, approximately 80% of them singletons. The genes are TRBV19 and TRBJ1-1, with D uncertain. The receptor was isolated from a girl aged 2 to 9 in good health and CMV-seronegative. The sequenced sample was PBMCs. The CDR3 loop is CASMDSRVTEAFF. The CDR3 region has the DNA TGTGCCAGTATGGATTCGAGGGTCACTGAAGCTTTCTTT.